Detailed here is one T cell receptor (beta chain). What it binds is not known. The CDR3 extends over 13 amino acids. Trimming pared 5 bases from V and 7 bases from J, leaving 14 bases between. Germline V gene sequence: CDR1 SGHVS, CDR2 FNYEAQ. The sample originates from a study of T cell repertoires in cytomegalovirus infection. Background on the study: It was recently identified HLA-C-restricted and well-studied HLA-B-restricted CMV epitopes that the study used. CMV infection together with matching HLA type was indicated by public TCR beta signatures. General study points: The ex vivo response was dominated by HLA-C-restricted CMV-specific TCR beta clonotypes.

TCRdb itself ran the reads through MiXCR, one entry per CDR3 protein. The data contain 600,000 to 700,000 distinct CDR3 sequences, 30% to 35% of them singletons. This sample comprised cultured PBMCs, obtained from culture after CMV antigen stimulation. This sequence originates from a human donor in good health (CMV status not recorded). Some clones in this sample may be carry-over from other donors' samples. The rearrangement uses TRBV7-6 and TRBJ1-1; weak D call: TRBD1 (6 bases). The CDR3 DNA reads TGTGCCAGCAGCCTAACGTTACAGGGTGAAGCTTTCTTT. This sequence encodes CASSLTLQGEAFF.